The 31 T cell receptor beta chains given below trace back to one sample, sequenced in a study of blood T cell repertoires in COVID-19. The data were produced by immunoSEQ multiplex PCR, yet TCRdb's version contains in-frame clones alone and is incomplete. The sample contains about 130,000 clones, approximately 79% of which appear only once. The sample comprised PBMCs or T cells enriched from blood (not recorded which). The receptors were sampled from a man between 40 and 49 years old with acute COVID-19.

The rearrangement links TRBV7-3 to TRBJ2-2, with a tentative D call TRBD1 (5 bases). V was cut by 3 bases and J by 6 bases, with 11 bases left in between. Germline assignment: CDR1 SGHTA and CDR2 FQGTGA. The CDR3 covers 14 residues. The CDR3 DNA reads as TGTGCCAGCAGCTTGGGGCCTACCGCCGGGGAGCTGTTTTTT. It is translated as CASSLGPTAGELFF.

This clone was observed a few times. The rearrangement joins TRBV2 to TRBJ2-2, with a possible D match to TRBD2 (5 bases). Germline CDR1 and CDR2: SNHLY and FYNNEI. V was trimmed by 5 bases and J by 0 bases, leaving 10 bases between them. The CDR3 covers 15 residues. The CDR3 is CASSREYANTGELFF. In DNA, the CDR3 is TGTGCCAGCAGTAGGGAGTACGCGAACACCGGGGAGCTGTTTTTT.

V usage is TRBV5-1 and J usage is TRBJ2-1; tentatively, D is TRBD2 (6 bases). The germline CDR1 and CDR2 sequences are SGHRS and YFSETQ. V gave up 0 bases and J gave up 1 base, with 11 bases separating them. The CDR3 contains 16 residues. The CDR3 reads CASSLAGGISYNEQFF. The CDR3 DNA is TGCGCCAGCAGCTTGGCCGGGGGTATATCCTACAATGAGCAGTTCTTC.

This rearrangement joins TRBV6-1 to TRBJ1-5, with 7 nucleotides matching TRBD1. V lost 7 bases to trimming and J lost 5 bases; unmatched junction nucleotides: 5. The CDR3 runs to 13 residues. Germline-derived CDR1 and CDR2 are MNHNS and SASEGT. Written as DNA, the CDR3 is TGTGCCAGCACTAGGACAGGAGATCAGCCCCAGCATTTT. This gives the protein CASTRTGDQPQHF.

The chain is built from TRBV21-1 and TRBJ2-7; the table's D call of TRBD1 was not tested on the DNA. TRBV21-1 corresponds to a pseudogene. The CDR3 spans 13 residues. The CDR3 protein is CASSKGDKYEQYF. CDR3 bases: TGTGCCAGCAGCAAAGGGGACAAGTACGAGCAGTACTTC.

The genes are TRBV10-1 and TRBJ1-1; D not resolved. The germline CDR1 and CDR2 sequences are WNHNN and SYGVQD (reference sequence). The CDR3 is 15 amino acids. V was trimmed by 0 bases and J by 0 bases, leaving 8 bases between them. This CDR3 reads CASSESEVMNTEAFF. The CDR3 bases are TGCGCCAGCAGTGAGTCGGAGGTCATGAACACTGAAGCTTTCTTT.

This chain uses TRBV4-1 with TRBJ2-2; D is possibly TRBD2 (5 bases). Germline V gene sequence: CDR1 MGHRA, CDR2 YSYEKL. The CDR3 is 15 residues long. Trimming stripped 0 bases from V and 8 bases from J, with 13 bases between. The chain's CDR3 is CASSQERRSGGELFF. CDR3 nucleotide sequence: TGCGCCAGCAGCCAAGAAAGGCGGAGCGGAGGGGAGCTGTTTTTT.

The chain uses TRBV7-3 and TRBJ2-1, with 8 nucleotides matching TRBD2. The CDR3 is 14 residues long. V shed 6 bases, J shed 5 bases, and the junction held 6 bases outside the gene matches. Germline assignment: CDR1 SGHTA and CDR2 FQGTGA. CDR3 DNA sequence: TGTGCCAGCAGTAGCGCGGGAGGTAACAATGAGCAGTTCTTC. Residues: CASSSAGGNNEQFF.

The V gene is TRBV9, the J gene TRBJ2-3, with 9 bases that match TRBD2. J was trimmed by 2 bases and V by 4 bases; bases with no gene match: 17. This CDR3 has 19 amino acids. The germline V gene encodes CDR1 SGDLS and CDR2 YYNGEE. CDR3 loop: CASSPQYSFSGGLTDTQYF. CDR3 bases: TGTGCCAGCAGCCCCCAGTACAGCTTTAGCGGGGGCCTCACAGATACGCAGTATTTT.

The chain joins TRBV4-2 to TRBJ2-3; D uncertain. The CDR3 contains 15 residues. Germline V gives CDR1 LGHNA, CDR2 YNFKEQ. Trimming cost V 0 bases and J 3 bases, with 10 bases left between them. The CDR3 is CASSQESTATDTQYF. CDR3 DNA: TGTGCCAGCAGCCAAGAATCGACTGCTACAGATACGCAGTATTTT.

The chain recombines TRBV18 with TRBJ1-6; a possible D gene is TRBD1 (5 bases). The V end was cut by 1 base, the J end by 8 bases, with 12 bases between. CDR1 is KGHSH, CDR2 LQKENI, per germline. CDR3 length equals 15 residues. For the CDR3, the DNA is TGTGCCAGCTCACCACGGGAAGGGGCCTATTCACCCCTCCACTTT. This gives the protein CASSPREGAYSPLHF.

The chain employs TRBV6-1 and TRBJ1-2, with D possibly TRBD1 on 5 matching bases. Germline CDR1 reads MNHNS; CDR2 reads SASEGT. Trimming left V 3 bases short and J 5 bases short, with 10 bases between. The CDR3 has 13 amino acids. The CDR3 bases are TGTGCCAGCAGTGAGCCGGAGGGGTATGGCTACACCTTC. Protein: CASSEPEGYGYTF.

The CDR3 loop reads CASARQGGVGETQYF. As DNA, the CDR3 is TGTGCCAGTGCCCGTCAGGGAGGGGTGGGAGAGACCCAGTACTTC. The rearrangement links TRBV19 to TRBJ2-5, with 7 bases identical to TRBD2. J was trimmed by 4 bases and V by 8 bases; bases with no gene match: 13. The CDR3 totals 15 residues. CDR1 is LNHDA and CDR2 is SQIVND in the germline V gene (reference sequence). Full variable domain (remainder filled in from reference TRBV19 and TRBJ2-5): DGGITQSPKYLFRKEGQNVTLSCEQNLNHDAMYWYRQDPGQGLRLIYYSQIVNDFQKGDIAEGYSVSREKKESFPLTVTSAQKNPTAFYLCASARQGGVGETQYFGPGTRLLVL.

The chain uses TRBV18 and TRBJ2-2, with 7 bases lining up with TRBD1. Germline CDR1 KGHSH, CDR2 LQKENI. The CDR3 consists of 16 residues. Trimming took 3 bases from V and 2 from J; bases not matched to a gene: 6. CDR3 region: CASSPFDRANTGELFF. Written as DNA, the CDR3 is TGTGCCAGCTCACCCTTCGACAGGGCTAACACCGGGGAGCTGTTTTTT.

V usage is TRBV3-1 (or the pseudogene TRBV3-2) and J usage is TRBJ2-5; 9 bases line up with TRBD2. The CDR3 length is 16 residues. The V gene's germline CDR1 is LGHDT and CDR2 YNNKEL (reference sequence). The V gene end was trimmed by 5 bases and the J gene end by 5 bases; junction bases not matched to a gene: 12. DNA of the CDR3: TGTGCCAGCAGCGGAGGGGCGGGAGGGCCCCGGGAGACCCAGTACTTC. It translates to CASSGGAGGPRETQYF.

This sequence joins TRBV4-2 and TRBJ2-6, with TRBD2 matching 10 bases. Germline V gene data show CDR1 as LGHNA and CDR2 as YNFKEQ. The ends lost 4 bases at V and 3 bases at J; junction bases unmatched: 3. There are 16 residues in the CDR3. In DNA, the CDR3 is TGTGCCAGCAGCCCTAGCGGGAGCGGTGGGGCCAACGTCCTGACTTTC. This codes for CASSPSGSGGANVLTF.

The chain links TRBV14 to TRBJ1-2; TRBD1 agrees at 10 bases. Per the germline V gene, CDR1 is SGHDN and CDR2 is FVKESK. CDR3 length: 14 amino acids. V gave up 6 bases and J gave up 4 bases; unmatched junction bases: 5. The CDR3 nucleotides read TGTGCCAGCAGTCCGGGACAGGGGTTCTATGGCTACACCTTC. Translated, it gives CASSPGQGFYGYTF.

This chain joins TRBV7-8 and TRBJ2-1; the D gene is possibly TRBD2 (5 bases). This CDR3 is built from 13 residues. The V gene's germline CDR1 is SGHVS and CDR2 FQNEAQ. Trimming left V 4 bases short and J 2 bases short, with 6 bases between. In nucleotides, the CDR3 is TGTGCCAGCAGCTCGGGGACCTACAATGAGCAGTTCTTC. This codes for CASSSGTYNEQFF.

The chain combines TRBV11-2 with TRBJ2-2, with D perhaps matching TRBD1 (6 bases). Germline CDR1 and CDR2: SGHAT and FQNNGV. The CDR3 has 13 residues. Trimming left V 6 bases short and J 5 bases short, with 10 bases between. CDR3 DNA sequence: TGTGCCAGCAGACCCACAGGGACCGGGGAGCTGTTTTTT. As protein: CASRPTGTGELFF.

This clone has more than one count but fewer than ten. The rearrangement joins TRBV5-5 to TRBJ1-3; tentatively, D is TRBD1 (6 bases). V lost 2 bases to trimming and J lost 3 bases, with 15 bases between them. CDR3 length: 16 residues. In germline, CDR1 is SGHKS, CDR2 YYEKEE (reference sequence). The CDR3 reads CASSLYPDSSGNTIYF. The CDR3 DNA sequence: TGTGCCAGCAGCTTATACCCGGACAGTAGTGGAAACACCATATATTTT.

The count of this clone is one. The chain joins TRBV9 to TRBJ2-1, with D perhaps TRBD2 (6 bases). The CDR3 has 18 amino acids. CDR1 SGDLS and CDR2 YYNGEE come from the germline V gene. V shed 4 bases and J shed 0 bases, with 20 bases lying between them. In nucleotides, the CDR3 is TGTGCCAGCAGCCTCGACCCAGGGCGGGGAAGCTCCTACAATGAGCAGTTCTTC. Translation gives CASSLDPGRGSSYNEQFF.

The chain combines TRBV19 with TRBJ1-1; D is perhaps TRBD1 (5 bases). Trimming took 3 bases from V and 7 from J, leaving 12 bases between them. Germline V gene data show CDR1 as LNHDA and CDR2 as SQIVND (reference sequence). The CDR3 sequence is 13 residues long. In DNA form, the CDR3 reads TGTGCCAGTAGTATCCAGGGAATAGGTGAAGCTTTCTTT. This codes for CASSIQGIGEAFF.

The genes are TRBV5-1 and TRBJ1-2; the D gene is possibly TRBD1 (5 bases). Germline values: CDR1 SGHRS, CDR2 YFSETQ. The V end lost 5 bases, the J end lost 8 bases, and 13 bases lay between the germline ends. This CDR3 has 12 amino acids. CDR3 bases: TGCGCCAGCAGGCGGCAGGGTGAAGGCTACACCTTC. Translating gives CASRRQGEGYTF.

The V gene is TRBV5-8, the J gene TRBJ2-5, with D uncertain. The CDR3 loop spans 13 amino acids. The V end was cut by 2 bases, the J end by 0 bases, with 5 bases between. CDR1 and CDR2 (germline): SGHTS, YDEGEE. Here the CDR3 reads CASSLADQETQYF. The DNA for the CDR3 is TGTGCCAGCAGCTTAGCTGACCAAGAGACCCAGTACTTC.

The chain couples TRBV24-1 to TRBJ2-2; TRBD2 agrees at 7 bases. The germline V gene has CDR1 KGHDR and CDR2 SFDVKD. V was clipped by 0 bases and J by 0 bases; unmatched bases: 12. This CDR3 comprises 20 residues. The CDR3 loop reads CATSDLYGITGGPNTGELFF. DNA for the CDR3: TGTGCCACCAGTGATTTGTATGGTATTACGGGGGGACCGAACACCGGGGAGCTGTTTTTT.

This clone occurred once. The chain recombines TRBV29-1 with TRBJ2-5; TRBD2 is a possible D gene (5 bases). The CDR3 is 13 residues long. Trimming removed 7 bases from V and 5 bases from J, with 17 bases in between. The germline gives CDR1 SQVTM, CDR2 ANQGSEA. The CDR3, as DNA: TGCAGCGCGATGACCGGGGATGGGGAGACCCAGTACTTC. This gives the protein CSAMTGDGETQYF. Full variable domain (rest looked up from reference TRBV29-1 and TRBJ2-5): SAVISQKPSRDICQRGTSLTIQCQVDSQVTMMFWYRQQPGQSLTLIATANQGSEATYESGFVIDKFPISRPNLTFSTLTVSNMSPEDSSIYLCSAMTGDGETQYFGPGTRLLVL.

The chain uses TRBV19 and TRBJ2-3, with 14 bases lining up with TRBD2. The V and J ends lost 5 bases and 3 bases, in that order; junction bases with no gene match: 4. The CDR3 totals 16 residues. The germline gives CDR1 LNHDA, CDR2 SQIVND (reference sequence). CDR3 protein: CASSPGLAGGTDTQYF. DNA of the CDR3: TGTGCCAGTAGTCCAGGACTAGCGGGAGGAACAGATACGCAGTATTTT.

The chain uses TRBV7-9 and TRBJ2-1; D may be TRBD2 (5 bases). Germline values: CDR1 SEHNR, CDR2 FQNEAQ (reference sequence). V lost 3 bases, J lost 5 bases, and 8 bases lay in between. The CDR3 length is 13 residues. The CDR3 nucleotides read TGTGCCAGCAGCTTCGACTACCACAATGAGCAGTTCTTC. This sequence encodes CASSFDYHNEQFF.

The chain couples TRBV6-6 to TRBJ2-6, with 11 bases identical to TRBD1. The CDR3 has 18 residues. Germline CDR1 reads MNHNY; CDR2 reads SVGAGI (reference sequence). The ends lost 5 bases at V and 2 bases at J; junction bases unmatched: 8. The CDR3 reads CASSLGTGGVAGANVLTF. The CDR3 DNA reads as TGTGCCAGCAGTCTCGGGACAGGGGGGGTGGCTGGGGCCAACGTCCTGACTTTC.

As concerns this clone: Other DNA sequences of this sample code for an identical CDR3. V gene TRBV5-1 combines with J gene TRBJ2-1, with TRBD1 matching 8 bases. The V and J ends lost 0 bases and 4 bases, in that order; junction bases with no gene match: 0. Germline V gene lookup returns CDR1 SGHRS and CDR2 YFSETQ. The CDR3 runs 14 residues. CDR3 in DNA: TGCGCCAGCAGCTTGGGACAGGGGTACAATGAGCAGTTCTTC. Amino acid sequence: CASSLGQGYNEQFF.

V gene TRBV29-1 combines with J gene TRBJ2-1, with TRBD2 identical over 7 bases. This CDR3 has 14 amino acids. The J segment lost 0 bases and the V segment lost 7 bases, leaving 6 bases of the junction unmatched. Germline V gene data show CDR1 as SQVTM and CDR2 as ANQGSEA. The CDR3 sequence is CSDRTSGSYNEQFF. The CDR3 DNA is TGCAGCGACCGGACTAGTGGCTCCTACAATGAGCAGTTCTTC.